This T cell receptor (beta chain) was obtained from a study of T cells in Graves' hyperthyroidism and ophthalmopathy. The ends were cut back, 3 bases at V and 6 bases at J, with 14 bases in the middle. CDR3 length: 15 residues. Germline V gene sequence: CDR1 WNHNN, CDR2 SYGVQD (reference sequence). TCR beta CDR3 region amplification was performed from RNA transcripts. Primed by the HTBI set, a first-round RT-PCR was run on the TCR CDR3. Each CDR3 protein gets one entry after TCRdb re-called the multiplex PCR reads with MiXCR. The profile covers a few hundred thousand distinct CDR3 sequences, with around 16% appearing a single time and under 8% taken by the ten largest.

Sequenced material: blood. The receptor was derived from a woman aged 25 to 39 with Graves' hyperthyroidism. V usage is TRBV10-1 and J usage is TRBJ2-2, with D tentatively TRBD2 (7 bases). The chain's CDR3 is CASSDGGGGAGELFF. The CDR3 DNA is TGCGCCAGCAGTGACGGCGGAGGGGGGGCCGGGGAGCTGTTTTTT.